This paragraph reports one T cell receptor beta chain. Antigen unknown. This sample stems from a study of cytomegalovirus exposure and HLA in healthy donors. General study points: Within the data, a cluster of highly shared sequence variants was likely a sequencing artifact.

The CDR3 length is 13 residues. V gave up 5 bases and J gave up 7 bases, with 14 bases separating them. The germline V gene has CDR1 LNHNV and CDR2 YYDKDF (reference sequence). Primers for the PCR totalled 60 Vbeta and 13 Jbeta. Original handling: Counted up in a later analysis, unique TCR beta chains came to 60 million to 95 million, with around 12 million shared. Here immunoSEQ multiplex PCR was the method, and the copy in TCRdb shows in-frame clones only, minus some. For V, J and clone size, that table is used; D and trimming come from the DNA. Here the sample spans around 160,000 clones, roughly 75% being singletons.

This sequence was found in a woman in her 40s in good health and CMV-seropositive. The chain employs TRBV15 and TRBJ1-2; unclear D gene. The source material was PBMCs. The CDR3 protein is CATSPGRGFGYTF. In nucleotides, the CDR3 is TGTGCCACCAGCCCCGGGCGAGGGTTTGGCTACACCTTC.